These 21 T cell receptor beta chains originate from one sample sequenced in a study of T cells after yellow fever vaccination. TCRdb re-called the 5' RACE reads with MiXCR, one entry per CDR3 protein. The data hold about 340,000 distinct CDR3 sequences, with around an eighth observed a single time. This material consisted of CD4+ T cells sorted from PBMCs, taken 15 days after the yellow fever booster vaccination. These receptors were obtained from a man between 18 and 35 years old who received the YFV17D yellow fever vaccine.

The V and J genes are TRBV28 and TRBJ2-3; possible D gene TRBD1, 5 bases. CDR1 and CDR2 from the germline V gene are MDHEN and SYDVKM. Trimming pared 3 bases from V and 4 bases from J, leaving 17 bases between. CDR3 size: 16 residues. CDR3 coding DNA: TGTGCCAGCAGTTTGCGCTTCAGGGTATATGCAGATACGCAGTATTTT. Its protein product is CASSLRFRVYADTQYF.

The CDR3 nucleotides are TGTGCCAGCAGCAGATCCGGCCGACAACACGAGCAGTACTTC. It is translated as CASSRSGRQHEQYF. This chain connects TRBV11-3 to TRBJ2-7; D remains unclear. This CDR3 is built from 14 residues. Germline lookup yields CDR1 SGHNT and CDR2 YENEEA. Trimming removed 5 bases from V and 5 bases from J, with 16 bases in between.

The chain has TRBV4-1 and TRBJ2-5; D is perhaps TRBD2 (6 bases). Trimming removed 4 bases from V and 1 base from J, with 16 bases in between. The CDR3 consists of 16 residues. From germline, CDR1 is MGHRA and CDR2 YSYEKL. The CDR3 nucleotides are TGCGCCAGCAGCCCCCTTTTCGGGAGTGTCCAAGAGACCCAGTACTTC. It yields the protein CASSPLFGSVQETQYF.

The V call is TRBV20-1, the J call TRBJ1-2; D is undetermined. Germline V CDR1 and CDR2: DFQATT, SNEGSKA (reference sequence). With 0 bases removed from V and 4 bases from J, the gap between germline ends came to 9 bases. The CDR3 runs to 13 residues. The CDR3 is CSAREFDGYGYTF. The CDR3 region has the DNA TGCAGTGCTAGAGAGTTTGACGGCTATGGCTACACCTTC.

The sample holds a few counts of this clonotype. V and J are TRBV5-1 and TRBJ2-6, with 8 bases that match TRBD1. J gave up 0 bases and V 4 bases, and 6 bases lay outside the gene matches. Germline-derived CDR1 and CDR2 are SGHRS and YFSETQ. This CDR3 has 17 residues. CDR3 sequence: CASSRTGRGSGANVLTF. The CDR3 DNA reads as TGCGCCAGCAGCAGGACAGGGCGGGGCTCTGGGGCCAACGTCCTGACTTTC.

The sample holds many counts of this clonotype. V is TRBV5-1 and J is TRBJ2-3, with D perhaps matching TRBD2 (6 bases). V dropped 0 bases and J dropped 0 bases, with 11 bases sitting between them. The length of the CDR3 is 16 residues. Germline CDR1 reads SGHRS; CDR2 reads YFSETQ. CDR3 protein: CASSLVGTASTDTQYF. In DNA form, the CDR3 reads TGCGCCAGCAGCTTGGTGGGGACTGCTAGCACAGATACGCAGTATTTT.

J is TRBJ2-3 and V is TRBV9; no clear D gene. Trimming took 6 bases from V and 3 from J, leaving 11 bases between them. CDR1 is SGDLS, CDR2 YYNGEE, per germline. The CDR3 has 13 amino acids. In nucleotides, the CDR3 is TGTGCCAGCACGAGGACCGGGACAGATACGCAGTATTTT. This gives the protein CASTRTGTDTQYF.

In its sample, this clonotype was seen a few times. The chain carries TRBV10-3 and TRBJ1-3, with D tentatively TRBD1 (5 bases). Germline assignment: CDR1 ENHRY and CDR2 SYGVKD. The V end was cut by 5 bases, the J end by 0 bases, with 11 bases between. There are 15 residues in the CDR3. CDR3 amino acids: CAISSGTYSGNTIYF. The DNA for the CDR3 is TGTGCCATCAGTTCAGGGACCTACTCTGGAAACACCATATATTTT.

This clonotype came up many times. The gene calls are TRBV5-1 and TRBJ2-7; D gene uncertain. V was cut by 5 bases and J by 0 bases, with 12 bases left in between. The CDR3 length is 14 residues. The germline CDR1 and CDR2 sequences are SGHRS and YFSETQ. CDR3 amino acids: CASSQGPISYEQYF. The CDR3 DNA is TGCGCCAGCAGTCAAGGACCGATCTCCTACGAGCAGTACTTC.

J is TRBJ2-3 and V is TRBV7-2; 16 bases are shared with TRBD2. The germline V gene has CDR1 SGHTA and CDR2 FQGNSA. The CDR3 is made up of 19 amino acids. V shed 5 bases and J 3 bases; nucleotides not matched to a gene: 11. CDR3 in DNA: TGTGCCAGCAGCCCCGGGACTAGCGGGGGGGCTAGAAGAACAGATACGCAGTATTTT. Translation gives CASSPGTSGGARRTDTQYF.

V and J are TRBV7-2 and TRBJ1-6; 8 bases align to TRBD1. The CDR3 length is 15 residues. Germline V lookup: CDR1 SGHTA, CDR2 FQGNSA. V shed 6 bases and J 8 bases; nucleotides not matched to a gene: 9. DNA for the CDR3: TGTGCCAGCAGGTACGGGACAGGTCGATATTCACCCCTCCACTTT. It yields the protein CASRYGTGRYSPLHF.

The gene calls are TRBV29-1 and TRBJ2-5; 7 nucleotides line up with TRBD1. Germline V gene lookup returns CDR1 SQVTM and CDR2 ANQGSEA. CDR3 length: 14 amino acids. The V and J ends lost 2 bases and 5 bases, in that order; junction bases with no gene match: 8. The CDR3 loop is CSVERGPRGETQYF. The CDR3, as DNA: TGCAGCGTTGAAAGGGGGCCCCGAGGGGAGACCCAGTACTTC.

There are a few counts of this clonotype. The chain uses TRBV12-3 or TRBV12-4 and TRBJ2-1; 8 bases are shared with TRBD2. Germline trimming cut 6 bases from V and 8 bases from J; bases unmatched to any gene: 12. This CDR3 comprises 15 residues. DNA of the CDR3: TGTGCCAGCAGCTGGGGTAGCGGGGCGATGGATGAGCAGTTCTTC. Its protein is CASSWGSGAMDEQFF.

The chain joins TRBV29-1 to TRBJ2-7; 9 bases are a match to TRBD1. The CDR3 spans 13 residues. Germline CDR1 and CDR2: SQVTM and ANQGSEA. V lost 6 bases, J lost 5 bases, and 8 bases stayed unmatched. This CDR3 is CSVGTGTIDEQYF. CDR3 nucleotide sequence: TGCAGCGTGGGGACAGGGACAATAGACGAGCAGTACTTC.

This sequence joins TRBV7-2 and TRBJ2-5; D is possibly TRBD1 (7 bases). Germline lookup yields CDR1 SGHTA and CDR2 FQGNSA. The CDR3 covers 14 residues. Trimming left V 8 bases short and J 5 bases short, with 18 bases between. The DNA for the CDR3 is TGTGCCAGCCGGCGGGACAGCTCGGGGGAGACCCAGTACTTC. It is translated as CASRRDSSGETQYF. Drawing the rest from reference TRBV7-2 and TRBJ2-5, the complete variable domain is GAGVSQSPSNKVTEKGKDVELRCDPISGHTALYWYRQSLGQGLEFLIYFQGNSAPDKSGLPSDRFSAERTGGSVSTLTIQRTQQEDSAVYLCASRRDSSGETQYFGPGTRLLVL.

In its sample, this clonotype was seen a few times. The chain uses TRBV11-2 and TRBJ1-1; weak D call: TRBD1 (6 bases). V shed 1 base and J shed 5 bases, with 11 bases lying between them. The CDR3 contains 14 residues. The germline V gene has CDR1 SGHAT and CDR2 FQNNGV. The CDR3 loop reads CASSLAGQSTEAFF. In DNA, the CDR3 is TGTGCCAGCAGCTTAGCCGGACAGTCAACTGAAGCTTTCTTT.

The genes are TRBV5-5 and TRBJ1-2; D might be TRBD1 (6 bases). This CDR3 is 15 amino acids long. Germline-derived CDR1 and CDR2 are SGHKS and YYEKEE (reference sequence). V was cut by 0 bases and J by 1 base, with 10 bases left in between. Written as DNA, the CDR3 is TGTGCCAGCAGCTTGGGTGGCAGGGGTAACTATGGCTACACCTTC. Protein sequence: CASSLGGRGNYGYTF.

The sample holds many counts of this clonotype. This chain joins TRBV4-1 and TRBJ2-5; weak D call: TRBD1 (6 bases). This CDR3 is built from 15 residues. CDR1 and CDR2 (germline): MGHRA, YSYEKL. With 1 base removed from V and 5 bases from J, the gap between germline ends came to 14 bases. DNA for the CDR3: TGCGCCAGCAGCCAAGCATTGGTAGGGGGTGAGACCCAGTACTTC. Translating gives CASSQALVGGETQYF.

This clonotype was counted between two and nine times. The chain carries TRBV7-2 and TRBJ1-2; a weak D match, TRBD1 (5 bases). CDR1 and CDR2 from the germline V gene are SGHTA and FQGNSA. CDR3 size: 14 residues. The V gene lost 1 base and the J gene lost 8 bases, with 14 bases spanning the gap. The CDR3 region is CASSLEQERGGYTF. The DNA for the CDR3 is TGTGCCAGCAGCTTAGAACAGGAGAGAGGAGGCTACACCTTC.

This clonotype showed up just a few times. The J gene is TRBJ2-5, the V gene TRBV7-2; 9 nucleotides agree with TRBD2. The CDR3 is 16 amino acids. Germline trimming cut 5 bases from V and 2 bases from J; bases unmatched to any gene: 9. Germline CDR1 is SGHTA and CDR2 is FQGNSA. CDR3 in amino acids: CASSPRLADLQETQYF. DNA of the CDR3: TGTGCCAGCAGCCCCCGACTAGCGGACCTACAAGAGACCCAGTACTTC.

This clonotype was recorded a few times. The V gene is TRBV7-2, the J gene TRBJ1-6; the D is unclear. This CDR3 comprises 14 residues. V lost 2 bases and J lost 6, with 8 bases in between. The germline V gene encodes CDR1 SGHTA and CDR2 FQGNSA. The CDR3 sequence is CASSLHGPNSPLHF. The CDR3 coding sequence is TGTGCCAGCAGCTTACACGGGCCTAATTCACCCCTCCACTTT.